This T cell receptor beta chain was captured in a study of cytomegalovirus exposure and HLA in healthy donors (dated 2017 in TCRdb). Study-wide context: A later analysis indicated that the roughly 130 validation repertoires were generated on the platform also employed for the roughly 720 repertoires of the first cohort. The study aimed to test whether cataloging public T cell receptors could reveal signatures of past pathogen exposure. In addition to the first cohort of around 670 subjects, a separate validation cohort of over 90 different subjects was used. To predict cytomegalovirus infection status, the study combined high-throughput TCR immunosequencing, statistical association of individual TCRs with disease status, and machine learning.

The CDR3 sequence holds 16 residues, the cysteine and phenylalanine included. Only the CDR3 region is kept as DNA, spanning 48 bases read in frame from base 1. The germline V gene specifies SGDLS as CDR1 and YYNGEE as CDR2. V and J lose 6 bases and 0 bases, and a span of 15 bases separates them. Worth noting for this clone: It has no known antigen specificity. Qualities for individual bases were not recorded, and no much larger clone is one base off.

The donors were included in the validation cohort of some 120 subjects, a group kept apart from the approximately 670-subject first cohort. The full study reports these points: The authors suggested that the approach could potentially be generalized to other disease states and immunological phenotypes. All 120 or so repertoires were used to score co-occurrence in the validation cohort in a later analysis, because that analysis had no HLA typing for the cohort. In a later analysis, TCRs clustered in the first cohort were found to also tend to co-occur in the roughly 120 validation repertoires, with over 90% of cluster scores above 0. In the study, about 150 TCR beta chains were listed as associated with cytomegalovirus. In both the original and validation cohorts, the classifier was reported to diagnose cytomegalovirus status with high specificity and sensitivity. In vitro tests confirmed that three of the cytomegalovirus-associated TCR beta chains recognize cytomegalovirus antigens. Most TCR sequences were observed very rarely across donors, whereas some public TCRs were present in many individuals.

Library preparation was by the immunoSEQ multiplex PCR assay. Per the source publication's procedure: To diagnose cytomegalovirus status from the catalog of TCR beta chain sequences, a statistical classification framework was built. TCRdb provides this immuneACCESS table in a form limited to in-frame rearrangements. Some clones are lacking; in checked studies, under half of them reflect an unresolved V gene, and why the rest are absent is not known. V and J calls and clone size are copied from that table; D and trimming were computed from the DNA. Counted in this sample were a few hundred thousand clones; around 87% of them appeared once. Clones ranked in the top ten supply approximately 0.94% of the sample.

The rearranged chain carries TRBV9 and TRBJ2-2; TRBD2 is possibly the D segment (5 matching bases). The sequence was obtained from a woman aged 18 to 35 in good health and CMV-seronegative. The sample comprised PBMCs. Here is the DNA: TGTGCCAGCACCGTGAGGGCTGGAACGAACACCGGGGAGCTGTTTTTT. It translates to CASTVRAGTNTGELFF.